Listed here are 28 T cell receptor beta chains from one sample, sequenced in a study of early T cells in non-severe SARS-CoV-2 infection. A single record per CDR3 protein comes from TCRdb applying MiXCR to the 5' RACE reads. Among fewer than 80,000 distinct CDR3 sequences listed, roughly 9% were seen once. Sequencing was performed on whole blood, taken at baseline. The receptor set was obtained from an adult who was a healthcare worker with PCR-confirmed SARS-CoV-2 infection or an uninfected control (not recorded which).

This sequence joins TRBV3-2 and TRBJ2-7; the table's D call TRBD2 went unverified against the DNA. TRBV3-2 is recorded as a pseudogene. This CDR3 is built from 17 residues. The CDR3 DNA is TGTGCCAGCAGCCATCTCCTAAGGGGGACTACCGCCTACGAGCAGTACTTC. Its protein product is CASSHLLRGTTAYEQYF.

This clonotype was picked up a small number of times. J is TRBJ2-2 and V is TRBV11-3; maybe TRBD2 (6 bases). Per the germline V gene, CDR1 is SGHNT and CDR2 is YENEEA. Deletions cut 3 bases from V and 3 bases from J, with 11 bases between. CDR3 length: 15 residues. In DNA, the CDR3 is TGTGCCAGCAGCTTTATGGGGGGATACACCGGGGAGCTGTTTTTT. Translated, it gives CASSFMGGYTGELFF.

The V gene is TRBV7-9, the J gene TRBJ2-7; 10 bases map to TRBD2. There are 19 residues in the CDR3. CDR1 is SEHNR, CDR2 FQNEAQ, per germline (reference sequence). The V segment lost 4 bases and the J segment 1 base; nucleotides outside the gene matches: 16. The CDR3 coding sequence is TGTGCCAGCAGCTATCGGACTAGCGGCAAAGGGCCGGGGTCCTACGAGCAGTACTTC. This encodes CASSYRTSGKGPGSYEQYF.

The CDR3 protein is CASSTPWAGHNEQFF. DNA of the CDR3: TGTGCCAGTAGTACCCCGTGGGCGGGCCACAATGAGCAGTTCTTC. The chain has TRBV19 and TRBJ2-1, with a possible D match to TRBD2 (5 bases). V lost 4 bases and J lost 5, with 15 bases in between. This CDR3 contains 15 residues. Germline-derived CDR1 and CDR2 are LNHDA and SQIVND (reference sequence).

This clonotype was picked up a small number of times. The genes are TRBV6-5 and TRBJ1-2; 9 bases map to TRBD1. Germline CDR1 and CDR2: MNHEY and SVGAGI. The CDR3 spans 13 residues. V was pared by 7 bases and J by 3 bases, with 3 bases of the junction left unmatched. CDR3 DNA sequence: TGTGCCAGCACTCGGACAGGGGACTATGGCTACACCTTC. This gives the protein CASTRTGDYGYTF.

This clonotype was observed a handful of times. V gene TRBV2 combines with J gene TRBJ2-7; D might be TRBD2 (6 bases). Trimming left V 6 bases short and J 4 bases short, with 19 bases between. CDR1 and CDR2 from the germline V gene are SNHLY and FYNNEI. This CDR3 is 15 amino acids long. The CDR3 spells CASRTIATSLYEQYF. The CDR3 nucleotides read TGTGCCAGCAGGACAATCGCGACTAGTCTGTACGAGCAGTACTTC.

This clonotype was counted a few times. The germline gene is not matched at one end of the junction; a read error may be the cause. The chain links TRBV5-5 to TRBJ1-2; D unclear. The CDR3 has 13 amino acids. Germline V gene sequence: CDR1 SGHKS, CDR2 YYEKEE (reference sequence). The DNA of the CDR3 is TGTGTCAGCAGCTTGGCGGGCGGCTATGGCTACACCTTC. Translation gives CVSSLAGGYGYTF.

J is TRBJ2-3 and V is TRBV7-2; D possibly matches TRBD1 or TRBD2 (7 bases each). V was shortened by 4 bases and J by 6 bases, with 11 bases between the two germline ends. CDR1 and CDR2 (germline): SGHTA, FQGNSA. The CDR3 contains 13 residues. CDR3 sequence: CASSSQGGDTQYF. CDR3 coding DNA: TGTGCCAGCAGCTCGCAGGGGGGGGATACGCAGTATTTT.

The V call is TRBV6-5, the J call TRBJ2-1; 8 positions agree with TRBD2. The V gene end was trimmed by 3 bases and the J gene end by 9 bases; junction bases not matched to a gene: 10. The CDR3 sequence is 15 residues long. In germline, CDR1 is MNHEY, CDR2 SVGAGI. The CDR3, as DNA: TGTGCCAGCAGTTATAGGGGACTAGTATTCGGTGAGCAGTTCTTC. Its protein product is CASSYRGLVFGEQFF.

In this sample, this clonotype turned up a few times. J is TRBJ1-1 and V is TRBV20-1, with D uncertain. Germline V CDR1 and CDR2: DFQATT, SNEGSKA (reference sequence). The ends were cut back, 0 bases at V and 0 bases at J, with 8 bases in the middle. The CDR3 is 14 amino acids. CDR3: CSAREARMNTEAFF. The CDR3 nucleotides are TGCAGTGCTAGAGAGGCCAGGATGAACACTGAAGCTTTCTTT.

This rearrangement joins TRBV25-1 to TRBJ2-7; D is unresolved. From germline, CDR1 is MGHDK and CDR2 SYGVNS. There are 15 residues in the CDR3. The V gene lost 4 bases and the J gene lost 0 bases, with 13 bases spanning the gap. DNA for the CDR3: TGTGCCAGCAGTGTCCTACTTCAGAGCTCCTACGAGCAGTACTTC. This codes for CASSVLLQSSYEQYF.

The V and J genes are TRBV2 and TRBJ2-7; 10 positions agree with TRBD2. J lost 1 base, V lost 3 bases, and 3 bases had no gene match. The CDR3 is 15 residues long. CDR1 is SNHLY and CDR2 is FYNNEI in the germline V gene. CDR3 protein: CASSDPSGSSYEQYF. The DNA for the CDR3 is TGTGCCAGCAGTGATCCTAGCGGGAGTTCCTACGAGCAGTACTTC.

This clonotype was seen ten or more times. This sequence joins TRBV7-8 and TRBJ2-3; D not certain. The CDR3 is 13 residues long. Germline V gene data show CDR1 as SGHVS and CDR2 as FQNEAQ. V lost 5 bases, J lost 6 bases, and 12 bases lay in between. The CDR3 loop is CASSTSMGDTQYF. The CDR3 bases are TGTGCCAGCAGCACATCAATGGGCGATACGCAGTATTTT.

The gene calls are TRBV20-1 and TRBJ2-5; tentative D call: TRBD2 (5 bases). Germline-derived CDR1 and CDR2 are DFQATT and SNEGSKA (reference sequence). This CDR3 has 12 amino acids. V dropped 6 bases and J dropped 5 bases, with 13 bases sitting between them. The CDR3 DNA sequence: TGCAGTGCCCCCGGAGGACTCGAGACCCAGTACTTC. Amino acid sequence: CSAPGGLETQYF.

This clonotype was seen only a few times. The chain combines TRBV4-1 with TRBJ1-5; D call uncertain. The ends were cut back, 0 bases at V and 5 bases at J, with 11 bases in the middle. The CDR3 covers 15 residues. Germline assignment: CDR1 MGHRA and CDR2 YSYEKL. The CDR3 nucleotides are TGCGCCAGCAGCCAAGAGGACGGCAGTTATCAGCCCCAGCATTTT. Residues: CASSQEDGSYQPQHF.

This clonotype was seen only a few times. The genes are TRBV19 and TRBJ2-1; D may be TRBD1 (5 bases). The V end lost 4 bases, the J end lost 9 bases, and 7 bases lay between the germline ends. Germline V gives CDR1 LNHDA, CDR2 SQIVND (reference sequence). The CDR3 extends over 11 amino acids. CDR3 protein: CASSRTIEQFF. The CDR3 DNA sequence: TGTGCCAGTAGTAGGACAATTGAGCAGTTCTTC.

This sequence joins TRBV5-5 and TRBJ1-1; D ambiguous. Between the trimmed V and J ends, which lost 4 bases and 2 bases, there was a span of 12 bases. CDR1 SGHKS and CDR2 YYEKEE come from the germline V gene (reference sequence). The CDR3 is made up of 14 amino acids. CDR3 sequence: CASSLQPFNTEAFF. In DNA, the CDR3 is TGTGCCAGCAGCCTACAACCGTTTAACACTGAAGCTTTCTTT.

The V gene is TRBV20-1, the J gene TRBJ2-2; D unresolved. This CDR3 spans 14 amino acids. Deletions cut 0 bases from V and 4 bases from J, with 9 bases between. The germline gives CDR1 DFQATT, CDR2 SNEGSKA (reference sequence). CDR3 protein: CSARDLGSTGELFF. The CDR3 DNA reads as TGCAGTGCTAGAGATCTCGGGTCCACCGGGGAGCTGTTTTTT.

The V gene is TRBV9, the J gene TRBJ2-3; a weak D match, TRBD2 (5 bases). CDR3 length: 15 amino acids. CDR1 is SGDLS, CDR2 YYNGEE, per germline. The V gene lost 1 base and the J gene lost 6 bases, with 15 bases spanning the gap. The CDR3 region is CASSVRIAGSDTQYF. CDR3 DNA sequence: TGTGCCAGCAGCGTACGTATCGCGGGTTCTGATACGCAGTATTTT. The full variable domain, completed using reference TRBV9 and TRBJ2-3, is DSGVTQTPKHLITATGQRVTLRCSPRSGDLSVYWYQQSLDQGLQFLIQYYNGEERAKGNILERFSAQQFPDLHSELNLSSLELGDSALYFCASSVRIAGSDTQYFGPGTRLTVL.

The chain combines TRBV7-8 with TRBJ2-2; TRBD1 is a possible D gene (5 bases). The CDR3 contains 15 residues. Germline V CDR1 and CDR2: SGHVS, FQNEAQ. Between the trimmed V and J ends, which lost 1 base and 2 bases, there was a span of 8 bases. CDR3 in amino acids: CASSLVTENTGELFF. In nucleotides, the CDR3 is TGTGCCAGCAGCTTAGTGACAGAAAACACCGGGGAGCTGTTTTTT.

The CDR3 coding sequence is TGTGCCAGCAGCTCCTCGACGGGGCACGGTGAAGCTTTCTTT. This codes for CASSSSTGHGEAFF. The chain carries TRBV13 and TRBJ1-1; tentatively, D is TRBD1 (5 bases). The CDR3 contains 14 residues. Between the trimmed V and J ends, which lost 4 bases and 7 bases, there was a span of 16 bases. CDR1 PRHDT and CDR2 FYEKMQ come from the germline V gene (reference sequence).

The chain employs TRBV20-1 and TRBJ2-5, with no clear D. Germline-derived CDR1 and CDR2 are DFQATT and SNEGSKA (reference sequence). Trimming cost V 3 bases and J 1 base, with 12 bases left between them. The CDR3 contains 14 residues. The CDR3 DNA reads TGCAGTGCTAGTGTCCCTGAACTCCAAGAGACCCAGTACTTC. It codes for CSASVPELQETQYF.

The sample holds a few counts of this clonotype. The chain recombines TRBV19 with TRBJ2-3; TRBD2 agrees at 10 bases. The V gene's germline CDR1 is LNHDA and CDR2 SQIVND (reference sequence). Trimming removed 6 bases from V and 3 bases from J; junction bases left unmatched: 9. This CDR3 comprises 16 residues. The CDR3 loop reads CASSGRASGSTDTQYF. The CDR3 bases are TGTGCCAGTAGCGGGCGGGCTAGCGGGAGTACAGATACGCAGTATTTT.

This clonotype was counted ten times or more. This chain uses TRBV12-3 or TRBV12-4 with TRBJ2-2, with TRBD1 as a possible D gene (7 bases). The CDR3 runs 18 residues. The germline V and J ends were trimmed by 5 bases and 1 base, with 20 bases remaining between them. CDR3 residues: CASSATGDFILNTGELFF. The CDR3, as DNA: TGTGCCAGCAGTGCCACAGGGGACTTTATTCTGAACACCGGGGAGCTGTTTTTT.

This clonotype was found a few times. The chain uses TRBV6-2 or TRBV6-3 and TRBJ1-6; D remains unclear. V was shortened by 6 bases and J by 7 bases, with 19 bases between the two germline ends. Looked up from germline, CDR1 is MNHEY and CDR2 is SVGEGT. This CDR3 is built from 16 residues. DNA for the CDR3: TGTGCCAGCAGGCCCTATTCCTTCGGCAAGAATTCACCCCTCCACTTT. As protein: CASRPYSFGKNSPLHF.

In DNA, the CDR3 is TGTGCCAGCAGCGTCCAGGGGGCCTATCAAGAGACCCAGTACTTC. It is translated as CASSVQGAYQETQYF. The J gene is TRBJ2-5, the V gene TRBV7-3; 8 nucleotides agree with TRBD1. Trimming removed 5 bases from V and 2 bases from J; junction bases left unmatched: 7. Germline V gives CDR1 SGHTA, CDR2 FQGTGA. The CDR3 has 15 amino acids.

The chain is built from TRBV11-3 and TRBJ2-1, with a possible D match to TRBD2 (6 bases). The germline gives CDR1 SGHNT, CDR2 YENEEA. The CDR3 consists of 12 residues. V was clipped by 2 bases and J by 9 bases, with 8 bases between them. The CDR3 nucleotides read TGTGCCAGCAGCTTATCTAGCGCTGAGCAGTTCTTC. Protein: CASSLSSAEQFF.

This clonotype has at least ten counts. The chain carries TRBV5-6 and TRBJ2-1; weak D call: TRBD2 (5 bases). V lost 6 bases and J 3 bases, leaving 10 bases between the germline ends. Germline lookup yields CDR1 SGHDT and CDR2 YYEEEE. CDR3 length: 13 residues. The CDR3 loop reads CASTEGNYNEQFF. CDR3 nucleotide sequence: TGTGCCAGCACTGAGGGCAACTACAATGAGCAGTTCTTC.